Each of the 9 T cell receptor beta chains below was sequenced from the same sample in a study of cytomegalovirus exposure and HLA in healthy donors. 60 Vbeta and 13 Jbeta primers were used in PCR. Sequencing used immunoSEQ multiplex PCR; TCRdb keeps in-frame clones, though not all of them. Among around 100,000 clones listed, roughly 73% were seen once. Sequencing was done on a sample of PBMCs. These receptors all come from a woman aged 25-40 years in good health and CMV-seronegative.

The CDR3 sequence: CASSWDRGNNSPLHF. CDR3 DNA: TGTGCCAGCAGCTGGGACAGGGGGAACAATTCACCCCTCCACTTT. The V gene is TRBV7-9, the J gene TRBJ1-6; 11 bases agree with TRBD1. This CDR3 comprises 15 residues. Germline V gene data show CDR1 as SEHNR and CDR2 as FQNEAQ (reference sequence). V lost 4 bases, J lost 7 bases, and 3 bases stayed unmatched.

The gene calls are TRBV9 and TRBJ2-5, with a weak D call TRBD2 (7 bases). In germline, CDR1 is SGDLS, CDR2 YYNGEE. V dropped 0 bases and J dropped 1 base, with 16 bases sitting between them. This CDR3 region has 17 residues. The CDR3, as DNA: TGTGCCAGCAGCGTAGGGGGCGGGGGCCCCATCCAAGAGACCCAGTACTTC. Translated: CASSVGGGGPIQETQYF.

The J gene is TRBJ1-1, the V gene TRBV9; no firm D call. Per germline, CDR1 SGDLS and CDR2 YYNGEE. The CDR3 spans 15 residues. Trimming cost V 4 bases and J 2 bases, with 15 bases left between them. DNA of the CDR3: TGTGCCAGCAGCCTGGGAGCGGGCTTTAACACTGAAGCTTTCTTT. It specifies CASSLGAGFNTEAFF.

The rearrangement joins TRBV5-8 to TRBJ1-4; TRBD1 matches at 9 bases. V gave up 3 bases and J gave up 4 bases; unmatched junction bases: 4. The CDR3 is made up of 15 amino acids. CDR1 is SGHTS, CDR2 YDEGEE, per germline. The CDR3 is CASSSGTGINEKLFF. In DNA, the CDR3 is TGTGCCAGCAGCTCCGGGACAGGGATTAATGAAAAACTGTTTTTT.

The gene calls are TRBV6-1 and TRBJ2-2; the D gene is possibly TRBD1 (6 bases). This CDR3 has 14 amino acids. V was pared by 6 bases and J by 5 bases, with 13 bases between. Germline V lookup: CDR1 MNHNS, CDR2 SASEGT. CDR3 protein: CASRIQGETGELFF. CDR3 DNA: TGTGCCAGCAGGATACAGGGTGAAACCGGGGAGCTGTTTTTT.

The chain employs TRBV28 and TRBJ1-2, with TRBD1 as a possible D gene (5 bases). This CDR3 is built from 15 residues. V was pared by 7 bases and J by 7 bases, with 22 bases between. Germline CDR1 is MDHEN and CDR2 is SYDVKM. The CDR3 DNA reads TGTGCCAGCAACCATTATCTACAGGACGGCGGTGGCTACACCTTC. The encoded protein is CASNHYLQDGGGYTF.

For the CDR3, the DNA is TGTGCCAGCAGCGTAGAAGGACAGGGAGGTTTTCTGTCTACTGAAGCTTTCTTT. Translating gives CASSVEGQGGFLSTEAFF. The gene calls are TRBV9 and TRBJ1-1, with 8 bases fitting TRBD1. The germline gives CDR1 SGDLS, CDR2 YYNGEE. V shed 0 bases and J 5 bases; nucleotides not matched to a gene: 15. The CDR3 runs 18 residues.

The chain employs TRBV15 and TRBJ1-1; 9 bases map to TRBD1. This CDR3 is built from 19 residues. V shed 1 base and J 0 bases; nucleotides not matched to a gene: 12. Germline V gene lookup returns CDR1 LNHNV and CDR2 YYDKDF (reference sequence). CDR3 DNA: TGTGCCACCAGCAGAGCCCAAACTCGGACAGGGGACCTGAACACTGAAGCTTTCTTT. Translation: CATSRAQTRTGDLNTEAFF.

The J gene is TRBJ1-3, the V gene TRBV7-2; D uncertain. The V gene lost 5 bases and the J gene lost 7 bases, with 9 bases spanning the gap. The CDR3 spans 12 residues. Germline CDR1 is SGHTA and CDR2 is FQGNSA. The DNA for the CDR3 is TGTGCCAGCAGCATTACATGGAACACCATATATTTT. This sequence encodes CASSITWNTIYF.